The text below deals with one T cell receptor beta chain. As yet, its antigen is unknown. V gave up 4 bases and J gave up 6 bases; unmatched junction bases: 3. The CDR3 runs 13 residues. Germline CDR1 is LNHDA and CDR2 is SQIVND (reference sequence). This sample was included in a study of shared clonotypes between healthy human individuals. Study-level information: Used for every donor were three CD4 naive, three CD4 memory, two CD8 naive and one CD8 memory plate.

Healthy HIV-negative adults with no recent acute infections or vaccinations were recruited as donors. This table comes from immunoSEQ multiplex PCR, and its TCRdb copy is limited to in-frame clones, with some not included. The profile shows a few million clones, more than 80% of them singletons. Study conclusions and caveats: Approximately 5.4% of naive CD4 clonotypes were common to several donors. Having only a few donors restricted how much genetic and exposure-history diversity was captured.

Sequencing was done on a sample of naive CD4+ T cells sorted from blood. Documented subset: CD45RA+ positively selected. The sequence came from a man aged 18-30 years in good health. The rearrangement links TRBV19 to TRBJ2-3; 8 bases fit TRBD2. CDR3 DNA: TGTGCCAGTAGTAATCGGGGGGGGGATACGCAGTATTTT. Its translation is CASSNRGGDTQYF. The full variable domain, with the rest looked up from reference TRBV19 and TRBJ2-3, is DGGITQSPKYLFRKEGQNVTLSCEQNLNHDAMYWYRQDPGQGLRLIYYSQIVNDFQKGDIAEGYSVSREKKESFPLTVTSAQKNPTAFYLCASSNRGGDTQYFGPGTRLTVL.